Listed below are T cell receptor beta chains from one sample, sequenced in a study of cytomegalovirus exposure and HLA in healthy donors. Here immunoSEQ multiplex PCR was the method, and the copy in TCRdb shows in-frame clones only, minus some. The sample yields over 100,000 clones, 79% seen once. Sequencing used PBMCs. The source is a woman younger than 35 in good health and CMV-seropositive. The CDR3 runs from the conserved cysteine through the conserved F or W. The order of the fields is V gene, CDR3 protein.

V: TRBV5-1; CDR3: CASSLGSGAAQHF
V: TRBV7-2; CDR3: CASSLEGQGNTIYF
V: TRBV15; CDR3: CATSLTGNYEQYF
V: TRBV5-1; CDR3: CATTLAGEDNEQFF
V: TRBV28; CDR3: CASSPSEDTEAFF
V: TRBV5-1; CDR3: CASSLASAGEEKLFF
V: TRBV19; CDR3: CASSGLAANTGELFF
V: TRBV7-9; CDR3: CASSSPLNTEAFF
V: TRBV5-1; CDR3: CASSPSRGAEKLFF
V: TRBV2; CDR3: CAGRGTGGSDEQYF
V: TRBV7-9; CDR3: CASSPDSSYEQYF
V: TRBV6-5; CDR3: CASSYPGGETQYF
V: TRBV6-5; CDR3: CASSDWDRGTEAFF
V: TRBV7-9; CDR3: CASSSPGTSGSSNTGELFF
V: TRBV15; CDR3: CATSIQETEAFF
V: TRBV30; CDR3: CAWTENRGLAFF
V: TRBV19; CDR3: CASTPLRVTSYGYTF
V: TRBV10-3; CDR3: CAISWASGEQFF
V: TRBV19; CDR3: CASTQIGASGTDTQYF
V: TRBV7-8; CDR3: CASSYLYRGTEAFF
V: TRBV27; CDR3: CASRFNRGAGFSEQFF
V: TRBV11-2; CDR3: CASSLGYRDHEQFF
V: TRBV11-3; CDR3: CASSAHRDDTQYF
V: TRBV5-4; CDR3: CASSPGLAGDTQYF
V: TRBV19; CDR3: CASSIEDHPGNEQFF
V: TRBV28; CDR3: CASSRTRRGYEQYF
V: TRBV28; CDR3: CASSPGLPQYF
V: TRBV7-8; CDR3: CASSLDNGQGGEQYF
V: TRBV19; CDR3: CASTSRGYTEAFF
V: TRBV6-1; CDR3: CASISFRALSYGYTF
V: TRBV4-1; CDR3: CASSQGGGIWTDTQYF
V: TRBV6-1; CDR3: CASSGGRLGTETQYF
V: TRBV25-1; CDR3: CASSGPGGWYNEQFF
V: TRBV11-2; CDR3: CASSLDAVSDTQYF
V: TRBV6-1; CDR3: CASSDPFGAGGNTIYF
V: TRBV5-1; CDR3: CASSLALTARETQYF
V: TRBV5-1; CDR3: CASSSQGQGSHEQYF
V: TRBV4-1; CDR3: CASSPGLAGELPYNEQFF
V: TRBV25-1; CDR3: CASSERGGTYEQYF
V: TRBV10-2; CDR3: CASSATGEQFF
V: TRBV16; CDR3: CASSLYPGGLYEQYF
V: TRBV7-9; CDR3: CASSSLSGGRKETQYF
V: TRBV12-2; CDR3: CASRRQGAQIGYGYTF
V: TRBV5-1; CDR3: CASSLVGGSGTSPDTQYF
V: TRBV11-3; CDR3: CASSHTRKRGSNYGYTF
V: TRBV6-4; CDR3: CASKFSHPAGTSGTDTQYF
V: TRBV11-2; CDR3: CASSSTGGLNEKLFF
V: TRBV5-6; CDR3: CASSLSGHGSYEQYF
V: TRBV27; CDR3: CASRDRTRDGYTF
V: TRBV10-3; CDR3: CAIGGQGAEKLFF